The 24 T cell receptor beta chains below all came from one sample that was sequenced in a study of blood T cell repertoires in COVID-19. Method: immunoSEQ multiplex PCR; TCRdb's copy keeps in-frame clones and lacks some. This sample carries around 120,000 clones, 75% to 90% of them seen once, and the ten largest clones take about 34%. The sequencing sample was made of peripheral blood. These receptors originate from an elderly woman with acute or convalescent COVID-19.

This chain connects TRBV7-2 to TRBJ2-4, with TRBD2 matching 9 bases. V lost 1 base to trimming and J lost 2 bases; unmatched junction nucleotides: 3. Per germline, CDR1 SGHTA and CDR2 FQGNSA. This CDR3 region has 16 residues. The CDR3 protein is CASSLGGGVSKNIQYF. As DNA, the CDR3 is TGTGCCAGCAGCTTAGGCGGGGGGGTTTCCAAAAACATTCAGTACTTC.

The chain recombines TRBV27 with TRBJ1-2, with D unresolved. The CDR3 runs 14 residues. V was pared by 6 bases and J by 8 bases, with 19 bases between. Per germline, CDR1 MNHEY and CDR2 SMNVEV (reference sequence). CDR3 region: CASSGGMGVGGYTF. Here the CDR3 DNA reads TGTGCCAGCAGCGGAGGGATGGGAGTCGGGGGCTACACCTTC.

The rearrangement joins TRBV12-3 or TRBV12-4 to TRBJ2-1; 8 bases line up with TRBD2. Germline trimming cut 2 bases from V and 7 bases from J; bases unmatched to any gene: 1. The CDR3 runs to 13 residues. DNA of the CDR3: TGTGCCAGCAGTTTACGGGAGGGGAATGAGCAGTTCTTC. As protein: CASSLREGNEQFF.

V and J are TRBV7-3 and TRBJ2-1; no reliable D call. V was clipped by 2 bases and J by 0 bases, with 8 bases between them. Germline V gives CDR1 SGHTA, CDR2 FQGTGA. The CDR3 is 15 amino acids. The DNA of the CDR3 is TGTGCCAGCAGCTTAGAGCCAAACTCCTACAATGAGCAGTTCTTC. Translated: CASSLEPNSYNEQFF.

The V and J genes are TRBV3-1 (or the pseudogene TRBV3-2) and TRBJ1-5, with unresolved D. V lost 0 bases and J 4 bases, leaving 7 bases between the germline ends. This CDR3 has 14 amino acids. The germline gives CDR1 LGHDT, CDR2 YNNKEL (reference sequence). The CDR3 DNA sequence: TGTGCCAGCAGCCAAGATTTGCGTAATCAGCCCCAGCATTTT. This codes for CASSQDLRNQPQHF.

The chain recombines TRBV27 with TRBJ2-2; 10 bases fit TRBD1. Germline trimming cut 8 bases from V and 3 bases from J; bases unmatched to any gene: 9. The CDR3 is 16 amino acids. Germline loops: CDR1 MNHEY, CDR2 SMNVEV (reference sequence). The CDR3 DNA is TGTGCCAGCGCCCGGGACAGGGGTTATGACACCGGGGAGCTGTTTTTT. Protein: CASARDRGYDTGELFF.

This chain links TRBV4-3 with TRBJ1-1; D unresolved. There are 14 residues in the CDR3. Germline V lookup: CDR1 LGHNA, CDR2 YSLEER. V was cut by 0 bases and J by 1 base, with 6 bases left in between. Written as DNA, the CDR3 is TGCGCCAGCAGCCAAGATCTGTGGAACACTGAAGCTTTCTTT. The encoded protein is CASSQDLWNTEAFF.

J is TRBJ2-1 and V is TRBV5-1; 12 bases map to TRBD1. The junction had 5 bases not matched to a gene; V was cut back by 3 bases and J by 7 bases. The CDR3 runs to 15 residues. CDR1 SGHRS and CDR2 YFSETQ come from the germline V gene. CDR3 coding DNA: TGCGCCAGCAGCTCATTGGGACAGGGGGCAAATGAGCAGTTCTTC. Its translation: CASSSLGQGANEQFF.

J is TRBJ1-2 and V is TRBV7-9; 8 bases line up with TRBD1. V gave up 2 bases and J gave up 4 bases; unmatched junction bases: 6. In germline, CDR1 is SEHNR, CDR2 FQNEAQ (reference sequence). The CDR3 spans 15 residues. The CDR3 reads CASSLSGQGTYGYTF. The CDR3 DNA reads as TGTGCCAGCAGCTTAAGTGGACAGGGTACCTATGGCTACACCTTC.

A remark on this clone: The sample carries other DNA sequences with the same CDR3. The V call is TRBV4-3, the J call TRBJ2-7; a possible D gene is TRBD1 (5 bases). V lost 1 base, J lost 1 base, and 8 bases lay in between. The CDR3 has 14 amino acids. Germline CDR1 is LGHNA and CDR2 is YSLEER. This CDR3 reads CASSQGRVSYEQYF. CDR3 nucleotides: TGCGCCAGCAGCCAAGGCAGGGTGTCCTACGAGCAGTACTTC.

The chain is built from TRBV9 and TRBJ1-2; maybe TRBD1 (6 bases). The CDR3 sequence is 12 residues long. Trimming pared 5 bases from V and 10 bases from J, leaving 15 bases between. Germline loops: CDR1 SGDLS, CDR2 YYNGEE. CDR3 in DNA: TGTGCCAGCAGGCCCTCCTCAGGGGTCTACACCTTC. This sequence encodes CASRPSSGVYTF.

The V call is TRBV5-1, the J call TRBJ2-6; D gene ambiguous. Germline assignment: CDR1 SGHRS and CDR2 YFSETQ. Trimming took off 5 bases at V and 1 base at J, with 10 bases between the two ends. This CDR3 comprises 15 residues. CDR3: CASRESFSGANVLTF. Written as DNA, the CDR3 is TGCGCCAGCAGGGAGTCCTTTTCTGGGGCCAACGTCCTGACTTTC.

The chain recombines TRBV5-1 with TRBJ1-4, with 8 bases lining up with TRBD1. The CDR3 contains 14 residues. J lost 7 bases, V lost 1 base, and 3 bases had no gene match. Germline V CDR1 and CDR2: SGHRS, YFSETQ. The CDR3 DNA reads TGCGCCAGCAGCTTGACAGGGGGGAGTGAAAAACTGTTTTTT. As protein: CASSLTGGSEKLFF.

CDR3 sequence (DNA): TGTGCCACCAGTGATTTGGGAGCAGGGTCAGTTTCGGATACGCAGTATTTT. This sequence encodes CATSDLGAGSVSDTQYF. The rearrangement links TRBV24-1 to TRBJ2-3, with D possibly matching TRBD1 (5 bases). V was shortened by 0 bases and J by 6 bases, with 18 bases between the two germline ends. Germline loops: CDR1 KGHDR, CDR2 SFDVKD. The CDR3 is 17 amino acids.

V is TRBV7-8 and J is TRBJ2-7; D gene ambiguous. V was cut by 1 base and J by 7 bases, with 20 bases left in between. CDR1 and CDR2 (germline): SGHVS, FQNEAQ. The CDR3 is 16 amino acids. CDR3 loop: CASSLVITTNIEEQYF. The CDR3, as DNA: TGTGCCAGCAGCTTAGTTATCACTACTAATATCGAGGAGCAGTACTTC.

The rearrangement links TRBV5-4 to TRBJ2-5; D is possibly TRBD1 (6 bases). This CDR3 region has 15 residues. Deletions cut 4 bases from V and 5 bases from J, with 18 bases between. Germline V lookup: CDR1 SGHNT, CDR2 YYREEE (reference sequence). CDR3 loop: CASSPRPSQGETQYF. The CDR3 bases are TGTGCCAGCAGCCCTAGACCGAGTCAGGGGGAGACCCAGTACTTC.

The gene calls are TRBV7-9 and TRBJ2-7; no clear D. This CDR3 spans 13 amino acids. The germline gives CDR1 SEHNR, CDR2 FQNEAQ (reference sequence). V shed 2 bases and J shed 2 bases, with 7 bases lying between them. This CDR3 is CASSLTETYEQYF. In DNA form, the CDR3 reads TGTGCCAGCAGCTTAACTGAGACCTACGAGCAGTACTTC.

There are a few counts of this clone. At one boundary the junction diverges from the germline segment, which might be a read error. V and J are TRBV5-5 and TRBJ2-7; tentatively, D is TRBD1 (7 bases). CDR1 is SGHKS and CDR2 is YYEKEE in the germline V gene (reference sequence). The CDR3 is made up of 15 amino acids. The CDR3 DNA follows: TGTGCCAGCAGTTTGGAGGGACAGCGCCTCTACGAGCAGTACTTC. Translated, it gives CASSLEGQRLYEQYF.

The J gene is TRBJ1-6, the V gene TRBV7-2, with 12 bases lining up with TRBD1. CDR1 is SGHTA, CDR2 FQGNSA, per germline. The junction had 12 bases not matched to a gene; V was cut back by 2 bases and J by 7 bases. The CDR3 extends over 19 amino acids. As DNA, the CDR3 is TGTGCCAGCAGCTTATTACCGCCGGGGACAGGGGGCGGGAATTCACCCCTCCACTTT. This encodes CASSLLPPGTGGGNSPLHF.

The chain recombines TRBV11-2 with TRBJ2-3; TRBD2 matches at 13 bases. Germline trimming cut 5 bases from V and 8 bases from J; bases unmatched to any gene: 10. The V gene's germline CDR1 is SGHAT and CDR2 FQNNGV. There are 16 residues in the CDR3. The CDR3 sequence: CASSPGLAGTGGTQYF. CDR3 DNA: TGTGCCAGCAGCCCGGGACTAGCGGGAACAGGAGGTACGCAGTATTTT. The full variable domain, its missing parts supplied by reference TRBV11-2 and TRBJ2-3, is EAGVAQSPRYKIIEKRQSVAFWCNPISGHATLYWYQQILGQGPKLLIQFQNNGVVDDSQLPKDRFSAERLKGVDSTLKIQPAKLEDSAVYLCASSPGLAGTGGTQYFGPGTRLTVL.

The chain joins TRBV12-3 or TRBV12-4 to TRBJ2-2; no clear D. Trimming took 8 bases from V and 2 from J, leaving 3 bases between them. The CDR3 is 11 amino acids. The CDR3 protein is CASQNTGELFF. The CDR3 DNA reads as TGTGCCAGCCAAAACACCGGGGAGCTGTTTTTT.

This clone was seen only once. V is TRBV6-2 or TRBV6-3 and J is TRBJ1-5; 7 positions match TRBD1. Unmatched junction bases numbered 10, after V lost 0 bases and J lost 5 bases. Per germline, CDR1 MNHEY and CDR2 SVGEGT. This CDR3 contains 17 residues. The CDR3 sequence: CASSYSRSRGLHQPQHF. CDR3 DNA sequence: TGTGCCAGCAGTTACTCGAGGAGTAGGGGGCTCCATCAGCCCCAGCATTTT.

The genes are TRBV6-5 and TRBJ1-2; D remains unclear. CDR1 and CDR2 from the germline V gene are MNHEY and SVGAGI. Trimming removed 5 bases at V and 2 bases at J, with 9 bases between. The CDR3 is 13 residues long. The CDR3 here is CASSRGQNYGYTF. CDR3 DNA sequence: TGTGCCAGCAGTCGAGGCCAAAACTATGGCTACACCTTC.

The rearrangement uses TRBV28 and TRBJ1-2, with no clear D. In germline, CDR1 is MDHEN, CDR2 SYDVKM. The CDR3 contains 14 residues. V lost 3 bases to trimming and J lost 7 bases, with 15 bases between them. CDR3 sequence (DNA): TGTGCCAGCAGTTTCCACAACCCTTCGGGTGGCTACACCTTC. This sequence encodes CASSFHNPSGGYTF.